The 18 T cell receptor beta chains below come from one sample, sequenced in a study of control samples from healthy donors and cancer patients. TCRdb's table, derived via immunoSEQ multiplex PCR, lists solely in-frame clones and lacks some. The sample records over 100,000 clones, more than 90% being singletons. Sequenced material: blood. Receptors were obtained from a man between 18 and 29 years old in good health.

This sequence joins TRBV7-2 and TRBJ1-4; D unclear. The CDR3 loop spans 14 amino acids. Germline assignment: CDR1 SGHTA and CDR2 FQGNSA. Trimming pared 1 base from V and 11 bases from J, leaving 14 bases between. The chain's CDR3 is CASSLGPWAGKLFF. The DNA for the CDR3 is TGTGCCAGCAGCTTAGGTCCCTGGGCGGGGAAACTGTTTTTT.

The gene calls are TRBV16 and TRBJ1-2; D gene uncertain. The V and J ends lost 5 bases and 4 bases respectively, with 20 bases between them. Germline-derived CDR1 and CDR2 are KGHSY and FQNENV. The CDR3 is 16 amino acids. The CDR3 nucleotides are TGTGCCAGCAGCGAATACCGGCGCGGGGTGCCCTATGGCTACACCTTC. As protein: CASSEYRRGVPYGYTF.

The chain links TRBV9 to TRBJ1-1; tentative D call: TRBD1 (5 bases). The CDR3 runs 16 residues. The germline gives CDR1 SGDLS, CDR2 YYNGEE. Trimming left V 0 bases short and J 1 base short, with 13 bases between. The CDR3 spells CASSVGAGTSNTEAFF. The CDR3 bases are TGTGCCAGCAGCGTAGGAGCGGGGACTTCGAACACTGAAGCTTTCTTT.

This chain uses TRBV3-1 (or the pseudogene TRBV3-2) with TRBJ2-7; 9 bases align to TRBD1. CDR3 length: 13 residues. V shed 5 bases and J 3 bases; nucleotides not matched to a gene: 2. Germline CDR1 is LGHDT and CDR2 is YNNKEL (reference sequence). The CDR3 sequence is CASSGTGNYEQYF. DNA for the CDR3: TGTGCCAGCAGCGGGACAGGGAACTACGAGCAGTACTTC.

This clone was recorded once. V is TRBV9 and J is TRBJ1-2; D is perhaps TRBD1 (5 bases). The V gene's germline CDR1 is SGDLS and CDR2 YYNGEE. Trimming removed 3 bases from V and 8 bases from J, with 11 bases in between. The CDR3 has 12 residues. The CDR3 region is CASSAGRGGYTF. As DNA, the CDR3 is TGTGCCAGCAGCGCCGGGAGGGGCGGCTACACCTTC.

This chain uses TRBV3-1 (or the pseudogene TRBV3-2) with TRBJ2-5, with D perhaps given as TRBD1 or TRBD2 (6 bases each). The CDR3 sequence is 17 residues long. In germline, CDR1 is LGHDT, CDR2 YNNKEL (reference sequence). With 0 bases removed from V and 4 bases from J, the gap between germline ends came to 18 bases. CDR3 protein: CASSQEMWGAVAETQYF. For the CDR3, the DNA is TGTGCCAGCAGCCAAGAAATGTGGGGGGCAGTGGCAGAGACCCAGTACTTC.

The chain couples TRBV6-5 to TRBJ2-7; D gene unclear. Germline V lookup: CDR1 MNHEY, CDR2 SVGAGI. Trimming shortened V by 6 bases and J by 6 bases, and 15 bases separated the two germline ends. CDR3 length: 13 residues. The CDR3 loop is CASRNGLLGEQYF. CDR3 bases: TGTGCCAGCAGGAACGGTCTCCTAGGCGAGCAGTACTTC.

V gene TRBV10-2 combines with J gene TRBJ1-6; possibly TRBD1 for D (6 bases). Germline CDR1 WSHSY, CDR2 SAAADI. The CDR3 runs 14 residues. V was clipped by 3 bases and J by 7 bases, with 10 bases between them. CDR3 in amino acids: CASSDWTENSPLHF. The CDR3 coding sequence is TGCGCCAGCAGTGATTGGACAGAAAATTCACCCCTCCACTTT.

The chain links TRBV23-1 to TRBJ2-1; D uncertain. TRBV23-1 is an ORF, and what it does is uncertain. This CDR3 contains 14 residues. Trimming stripped 2 bases from V and 8 bases from J, with 13 bases between. The CDR3 loop is CASSQPTRAHEQFF. CDR3 nucleotide sequence: TGCGCCAGCAGTCAACCCACCCGAGCCCATGAGCAGTTCTTC.

The chain carries TRBV9 and TRBJ1-4, with 9 bases identical to TRBD1. CDR3 size: 15 residues. Germline-derived CDR1 and CDR2 are SGDLS and YYNGEE. V shed 4 bases and J 2 bases; nucleotides not matched to a gene: 3. In nucleotides, the CDR3 is TGTGCCAGCAGCTTAGGGACAGGGACTAATGAAAAACTGTTTTTT. Protein product: CASSLGTGTNEKLFF.

J is TRBJ1-4 and V is TRBV18; 10 positions match TRBD1. Germline values: CDR1 KGHSH, CDR2 LQKENI. Unmatched junction bases numbered 6, after V lost 3 bases and J lost 8 bases. The CDR3 is made up of 15 amino acids. CDR3 sequence: CASSPRQGAQEKLFF. DNA for the CDR3: TGTGCCAGCTCACCCCGACAGGGGGCACAGGAAAAACTGTTTTTT.

Only one count was recorded for this clone. This chain links TRBV7-2 with TRBJ1-2, with D possibly being TRBD1 (5 bases). The V and J ends lost 3 bases and 8 bases respectively, with 13 bases between them. Germline loops: CDR1 SGHTA, CDR2 FQGNSA. This CDR3 region has 13 residues. CDR3 DNA sequence: TGTGCCAGCAGCTTTAGGCCAGGGAAAGGCTACACCTTC. Its protein is CASSFRPGKGYTF.

The chain joins TRBV9 to TRBJ2-5; TRBD2 aligns across 12 bases. The CDR3 runs 16 residues. Trimming removed 4 bases from V and 0 bases from J; junction bases left unmatched: 4. Germline V gene lookup returns CDR1 SGDLS and CDR2 YYNGEE. The CDR3 loop is CASSSGLAGYQETQYF. CDR3 nucleotides: TGTGCCAGCAGCAGCGGACTAGCGGGGTACCAAGAGACCCAGTACTTC. Supplemented by reference TRBV9 and TRBJ2-5, the full variable domain reads DSGVTQTPKHLITATGQRVTLRCSPRSGDLSVYWYQQSLDQGLQFLIQYYNGEERAKGNILERFSAQQFPDLHSELNLSSLELGDSALYFCASSSGLAGYQETQYFGPGTRLLVL.

This clone was seen a single time. This chain joins TRBV7-2 and TRBJ1-2; D gene uncertain. This CDR3 comprises 12 residues. Between the trimmed V and J ends, which lost 4 bases and 10 bases, there was a span of 13 bases. Germline-derived CDR1 and CDR2 are SGHTA and FQGNSA. DNA of the CDR3: TGTGCCAGCAGCTCACCGACCGAGACCTACACCTTC. Translating gives CASSSPTETYTF.

J is TRBJ2-3 and V is TRBV7-3; 8 bases are a match to TRBD2. Germline loops: CDR1 SGHTA, CDR2 FQGTGA. The CDR3 sequence is 15 residues long. V lost 3 bases and J lost 5; bases outside the gene matches: 7. The CDR3 is CASSFHGLAGDTQYF. CDR3 nucleotides: TGTGCCAGCAGCTTCCACGGACTAGCAGGAGATACGCAGTATTTT. Full variable domain (missing parts from reference TRBV7-3 and TRBJ2-3): GAGVSQTPSNKVTEKGKYVELRCDPISGHTALYWYRQSLGQGPEFLIYFQGTGAADDSGLPNDRFFAVRPEGSVSTLKIQRTERGDSAVYLCASSFHGLAGDTQYFGPGTRLTVL.

The V call is TRBV18, the J call TRBJ2-5; 11 bases are a match to TRBD2. The germline V gene encodes CDR1 KGHSH and CDR2 LQKENI. V shed 3 bases and J 3 bases; nucleotides not matched to a gene: 0. The CDR3 contains 14 residues. CDR3 residues: CASSPGLAEETQYF. As DNA, the CDR3 is TGTGCCAGCTCACCGGGACTAGCGGAAGAGACCCAGTACTTC.

The rearrangement links TRBV19 to TRBJ2-1, with TRBD2 identical over 7 bases. The CDR3 consists of 14 residues. The V segment lost 4 bases and the J segment 8 bases; nucleotides outside the gene matches: 8. Germline values: CDR1 LNHDA, CDR2 SQIVND (reference sequence). CDR3 loop: CASSTPGRVYEQFF. In DNA form, the CDR3 reads TGTGCCAGTAGTACACCGGGGAGGGTTTATGAGCAGTTCTTC.

V gene TRBV12-3 or TRBV12-4 combines with J gene TRBJ1-2; D is ambiguous. CDR3 length: 13 amino acids. Trimming left V 6 bases short and J 5 bases short, with 13 bases between. The CDR3 reads CASSLGNRYGYTF. The CDR3 nucleotides are TGTGCCAGCAGCCTAGGGAATAGATATGGCTACACCTTC.